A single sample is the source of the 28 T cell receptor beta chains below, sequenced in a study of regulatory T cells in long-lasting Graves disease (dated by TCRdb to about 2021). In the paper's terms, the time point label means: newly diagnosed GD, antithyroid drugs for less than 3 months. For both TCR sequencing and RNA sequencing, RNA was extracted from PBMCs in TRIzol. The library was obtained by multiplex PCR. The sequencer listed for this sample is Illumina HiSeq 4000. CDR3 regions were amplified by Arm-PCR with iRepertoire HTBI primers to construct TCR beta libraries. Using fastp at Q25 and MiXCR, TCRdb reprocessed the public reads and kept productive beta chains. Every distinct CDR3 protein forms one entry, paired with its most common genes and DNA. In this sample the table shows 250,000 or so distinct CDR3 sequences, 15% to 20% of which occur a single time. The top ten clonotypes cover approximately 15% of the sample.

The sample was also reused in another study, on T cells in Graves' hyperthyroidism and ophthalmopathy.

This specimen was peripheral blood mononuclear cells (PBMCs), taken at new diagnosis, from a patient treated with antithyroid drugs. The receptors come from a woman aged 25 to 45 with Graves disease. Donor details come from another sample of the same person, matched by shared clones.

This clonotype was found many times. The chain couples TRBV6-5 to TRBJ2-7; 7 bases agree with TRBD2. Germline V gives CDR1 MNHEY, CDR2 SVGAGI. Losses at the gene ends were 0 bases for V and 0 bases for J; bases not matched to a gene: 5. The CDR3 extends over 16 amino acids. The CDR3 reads CASSYSAGESSYEQYF. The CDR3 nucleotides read TGTGCCAGCAGTTACTCGGCGGGGGAGAGCTCCTACGAGCAGTACTTC.

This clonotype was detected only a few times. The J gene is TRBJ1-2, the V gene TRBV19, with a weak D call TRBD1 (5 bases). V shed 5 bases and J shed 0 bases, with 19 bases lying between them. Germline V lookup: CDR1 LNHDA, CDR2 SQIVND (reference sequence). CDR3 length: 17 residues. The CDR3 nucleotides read TGTGCCAGTAGTCCCGGGACCCCGAGTCTTGCTAACTATGGCTACACCTTC. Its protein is CASSPGTPSLANYGYTF.

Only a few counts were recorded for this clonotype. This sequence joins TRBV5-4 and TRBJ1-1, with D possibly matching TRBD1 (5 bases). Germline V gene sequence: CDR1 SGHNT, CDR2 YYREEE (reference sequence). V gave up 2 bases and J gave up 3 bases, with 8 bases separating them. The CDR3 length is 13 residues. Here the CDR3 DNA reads TGTGCCAGCAGCTTCAGGGACGACACTGAAGCTTTCTTT. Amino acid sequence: CASSFRDDTEAFF.

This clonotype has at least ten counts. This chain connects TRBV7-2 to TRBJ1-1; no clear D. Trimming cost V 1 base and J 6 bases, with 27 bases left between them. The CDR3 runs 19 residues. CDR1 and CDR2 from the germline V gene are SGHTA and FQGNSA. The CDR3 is CASSLGRVQKLPSDPEAFF. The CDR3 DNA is TGTGCCAGCAGCTTAGGTCGGGTACAGAAACTCCCCTCGGACCCTGAAGCTTTCTTT.

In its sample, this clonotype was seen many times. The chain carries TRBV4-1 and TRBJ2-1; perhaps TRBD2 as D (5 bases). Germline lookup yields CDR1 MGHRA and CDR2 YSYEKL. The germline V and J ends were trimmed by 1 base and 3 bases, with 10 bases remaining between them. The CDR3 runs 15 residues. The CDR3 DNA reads TGCGCCAGCAGCCAAGCCGGGAACGGCTACAATGAGCAGTTCTTC. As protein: CASSQAGNGYNEQFF.

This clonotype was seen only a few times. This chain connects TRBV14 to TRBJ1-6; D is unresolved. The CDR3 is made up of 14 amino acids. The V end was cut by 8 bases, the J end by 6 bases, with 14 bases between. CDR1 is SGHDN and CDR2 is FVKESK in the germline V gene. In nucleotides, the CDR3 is TGTGCCAGCTCCAGGACCTTGACTAATTCACCCCTCCACTTT. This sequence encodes CASSRTLTNSPLHF.

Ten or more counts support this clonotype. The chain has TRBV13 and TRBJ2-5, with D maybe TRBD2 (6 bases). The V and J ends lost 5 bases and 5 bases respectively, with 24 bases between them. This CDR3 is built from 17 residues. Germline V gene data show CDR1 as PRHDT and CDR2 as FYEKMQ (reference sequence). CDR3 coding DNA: TGTGCCAGCAGCCCCCGCCGTCGGCTAGCGAAGGTTGAGACCCAGTACTTC. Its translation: CASSPRRRLAKVETQYF. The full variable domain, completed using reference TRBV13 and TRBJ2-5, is AAGVIQSPRHLIKEKRETATLKCYPIPRHDTVYWYQQGPGQDPQFLISFYEKMQSDKGSIPDRFSAQQFSDYHSELNMSSLELGDSALYFCASSPRRRLAKVETQYFGPGTRLLVL.

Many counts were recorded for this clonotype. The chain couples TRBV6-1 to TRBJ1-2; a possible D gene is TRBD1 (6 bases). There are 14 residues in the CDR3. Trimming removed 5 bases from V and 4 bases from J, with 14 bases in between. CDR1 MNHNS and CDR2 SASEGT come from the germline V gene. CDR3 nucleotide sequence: TGTGCCAGCAGTCCCACAGGGAATGGCTATGGCTACACCTTC. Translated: CASSPTGNGYGYTF.

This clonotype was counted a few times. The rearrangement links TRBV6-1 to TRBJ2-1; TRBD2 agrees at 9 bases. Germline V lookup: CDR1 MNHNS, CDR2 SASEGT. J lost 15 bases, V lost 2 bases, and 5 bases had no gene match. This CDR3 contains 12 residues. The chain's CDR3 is CASSETRGGPFF. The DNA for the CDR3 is TGTGCCAGCAGTGAAACGCGGGGGGGGCCGTTCTTC.

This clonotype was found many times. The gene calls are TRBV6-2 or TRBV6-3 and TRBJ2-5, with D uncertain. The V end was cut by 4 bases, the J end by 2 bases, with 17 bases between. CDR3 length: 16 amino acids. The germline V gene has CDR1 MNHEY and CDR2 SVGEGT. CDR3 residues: CASSSIKVQKQETQYF. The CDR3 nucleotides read TGTGCCAGCAGTTCCATTAAGGTCCAGAAGCAAGAGACCCAGTACTTC.

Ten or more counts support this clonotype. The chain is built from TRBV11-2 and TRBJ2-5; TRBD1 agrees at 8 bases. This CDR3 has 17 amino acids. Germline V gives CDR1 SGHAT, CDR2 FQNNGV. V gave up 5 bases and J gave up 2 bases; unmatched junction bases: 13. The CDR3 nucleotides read TGTGCCAGCAGCGGTACCGGGACAGGCTTTCAACAAGAGACCCAGTACTTC. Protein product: CASSGTGTGFQQETQYF.

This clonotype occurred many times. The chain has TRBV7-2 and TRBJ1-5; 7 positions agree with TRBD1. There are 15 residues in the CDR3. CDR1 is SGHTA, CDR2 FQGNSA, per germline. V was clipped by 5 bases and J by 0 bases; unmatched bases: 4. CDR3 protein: CASSQGQNSNQPQHF. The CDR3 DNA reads TGTGCCAGCAGCCAGGGACAGAATAGCAATCAGCCCCAGCATTTT.

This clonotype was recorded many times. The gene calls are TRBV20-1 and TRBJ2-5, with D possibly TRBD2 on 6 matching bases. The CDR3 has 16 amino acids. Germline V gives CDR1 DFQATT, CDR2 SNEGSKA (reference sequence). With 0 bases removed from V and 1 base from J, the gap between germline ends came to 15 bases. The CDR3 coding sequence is TGCAGTGCTAGAGATGCGCTTCGGGGGAGCCAAGAGACCCAGTACTTC. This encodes CSARDALRGSQETQYF.

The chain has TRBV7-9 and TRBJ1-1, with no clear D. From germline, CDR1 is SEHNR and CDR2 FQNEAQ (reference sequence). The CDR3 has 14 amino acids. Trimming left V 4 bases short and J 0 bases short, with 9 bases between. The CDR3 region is CASSSEIVNTEAFF. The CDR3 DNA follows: TGTGCCAGCAGCTCAGAGATTGTGAACACTGAAGCTTTCTTT.

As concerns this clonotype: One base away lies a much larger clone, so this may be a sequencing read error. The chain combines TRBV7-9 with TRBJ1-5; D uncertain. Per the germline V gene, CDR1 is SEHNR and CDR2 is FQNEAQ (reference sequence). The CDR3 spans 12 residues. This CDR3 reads CASSLDVGPHHF. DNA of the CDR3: TGTGCCAGCAGCTTAGACGTTGGGCCCCATCATTTT. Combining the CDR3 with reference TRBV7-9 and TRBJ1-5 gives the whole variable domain DTGVSQNPRHKITKRGQNVTFRCDPISEHNRLYWYRQTLGQGPEFLTYFQNEAQLEKSRLLSDRFSAERPKGSFSTLEIQRTEQGDSAMYLCASSLDVGPHHFGDGTRLSIL.

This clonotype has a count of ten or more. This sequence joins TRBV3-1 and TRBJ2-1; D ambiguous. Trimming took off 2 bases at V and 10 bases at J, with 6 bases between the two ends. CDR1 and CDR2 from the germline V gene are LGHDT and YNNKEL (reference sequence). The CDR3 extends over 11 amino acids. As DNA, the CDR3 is TGTGCCAGCAGCCAATTGCACGAGCAGTTCTTC. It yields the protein CASSQLHEQFF.

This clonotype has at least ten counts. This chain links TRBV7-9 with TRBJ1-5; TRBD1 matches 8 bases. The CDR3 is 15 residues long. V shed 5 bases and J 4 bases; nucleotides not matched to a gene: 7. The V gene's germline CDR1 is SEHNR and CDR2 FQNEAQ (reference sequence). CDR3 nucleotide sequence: TGTGCCAGCAGCGGAGGACAGGGTAAGAATCAGCCCCAGCATTTT. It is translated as CASSGGQGKNQPQHF.

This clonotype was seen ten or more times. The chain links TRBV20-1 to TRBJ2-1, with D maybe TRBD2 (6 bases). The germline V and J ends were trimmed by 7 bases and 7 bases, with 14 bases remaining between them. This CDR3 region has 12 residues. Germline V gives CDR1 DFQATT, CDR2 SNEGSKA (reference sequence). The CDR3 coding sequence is TGCAGTGTAACTAGGGAGGTAAATGAGCAGTTCTTC. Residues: CSVTREVNEQFF.

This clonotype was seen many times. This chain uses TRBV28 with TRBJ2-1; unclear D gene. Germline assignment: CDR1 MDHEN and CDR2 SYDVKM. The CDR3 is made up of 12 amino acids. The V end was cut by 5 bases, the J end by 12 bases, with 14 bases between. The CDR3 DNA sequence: TGTGCCAGCAGTACAGTTGAGCTCGCGCAGTTCTTC. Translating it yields CASSTVELAQFF.

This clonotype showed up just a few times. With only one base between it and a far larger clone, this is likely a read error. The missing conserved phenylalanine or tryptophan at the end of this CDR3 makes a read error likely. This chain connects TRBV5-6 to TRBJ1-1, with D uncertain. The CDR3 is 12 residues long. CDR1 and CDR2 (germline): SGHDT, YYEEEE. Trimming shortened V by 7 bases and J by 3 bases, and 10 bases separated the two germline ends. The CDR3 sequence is CASGSADTEAFL. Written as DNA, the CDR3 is TGTGCCAGCGGCTCGGCGGACACTGAAGCTTTCTTG.

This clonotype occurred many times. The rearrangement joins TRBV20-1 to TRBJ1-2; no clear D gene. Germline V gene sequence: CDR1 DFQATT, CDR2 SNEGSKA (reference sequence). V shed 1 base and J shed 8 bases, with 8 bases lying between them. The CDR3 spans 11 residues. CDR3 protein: CSARVDPGYTF. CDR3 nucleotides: TGCAGTGCTAGAGTGGATCCGGGCTACACCTTC.

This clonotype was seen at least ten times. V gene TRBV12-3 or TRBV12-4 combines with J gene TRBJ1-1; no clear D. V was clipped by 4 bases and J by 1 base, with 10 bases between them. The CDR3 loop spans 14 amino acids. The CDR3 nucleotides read TGTGCCAGCAGTTCAAACACAAGGAACACTGAAGCTTTCTTT. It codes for CASSSNTRNTEAFF.

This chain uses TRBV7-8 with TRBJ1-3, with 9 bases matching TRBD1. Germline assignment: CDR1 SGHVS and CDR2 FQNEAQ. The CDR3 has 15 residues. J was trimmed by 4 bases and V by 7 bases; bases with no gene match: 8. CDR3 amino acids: CASTRDRARGNTIYF. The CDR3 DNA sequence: TGTGCCAGCACCAGGGACAGGGCGCGGGGAAACACCATATATTTT.

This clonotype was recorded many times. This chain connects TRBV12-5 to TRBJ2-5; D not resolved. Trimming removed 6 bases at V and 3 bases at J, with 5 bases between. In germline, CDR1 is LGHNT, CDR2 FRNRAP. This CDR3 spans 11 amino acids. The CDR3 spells CASGEEETQYF. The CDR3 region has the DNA TGTGCTAGTGGGGAAGAAGAGACCCAGTACTTC.

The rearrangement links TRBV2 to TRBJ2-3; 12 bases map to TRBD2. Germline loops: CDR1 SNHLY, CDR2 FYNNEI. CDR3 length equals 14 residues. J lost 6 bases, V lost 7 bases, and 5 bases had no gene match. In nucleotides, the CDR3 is TGTGCCAGCACTCTAGCGGGGGGGCCCGATACGCAGTATTTT. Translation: CASTLAGGPDTQYF.

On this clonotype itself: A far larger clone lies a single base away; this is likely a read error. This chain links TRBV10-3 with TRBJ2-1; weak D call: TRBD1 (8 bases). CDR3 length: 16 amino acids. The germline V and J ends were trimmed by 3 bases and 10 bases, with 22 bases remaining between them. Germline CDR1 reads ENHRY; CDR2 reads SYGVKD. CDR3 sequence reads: CAISDQGGTGRYEQFF. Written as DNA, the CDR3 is TGTGCCATCAGTGACCAGGGGGGGACAGGACGATACGAGCAGTTCTTC.

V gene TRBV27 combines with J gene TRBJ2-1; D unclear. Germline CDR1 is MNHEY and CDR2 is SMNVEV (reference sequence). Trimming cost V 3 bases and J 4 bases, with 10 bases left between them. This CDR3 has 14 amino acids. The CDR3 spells CASSFSPEYNEQFF. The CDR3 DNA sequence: TGTGCCAGCAGTTTTAGCCCTGAATACAATGAGCAGTTCTTC.

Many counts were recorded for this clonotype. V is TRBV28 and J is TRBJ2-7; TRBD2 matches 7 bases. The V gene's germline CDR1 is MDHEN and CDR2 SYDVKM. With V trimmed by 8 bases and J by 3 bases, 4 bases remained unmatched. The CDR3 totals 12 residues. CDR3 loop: CASGGGYYEQYF. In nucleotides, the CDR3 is TGTGCCAGCGGGGGGGGGTACTACGAGCAGTACTTC.